The source of this TCR beta chain is a study of T cells in Graves' hyperthyroidism and ophthalmopathy. Study conclusions and caveats: Researchers found most expanded thyroid clonotypes above 0.001 in blood as well. Stable hyperthyroidism was told apart from ophthalmopathy by a model built on 13 V-J features.

Diagnostic decisions used clinical symptoms, serum thyroxine and TRAb, thyroid ultrasound and orbital computed tomography. PBMCs were obtained from approximately 9.2 ml fresh peripheral blood. CDR1 is SEHNR, CDR2 FQNEAQ, per germline (reference sequence). The CDR3 runs 14 residues. Trimming stripped 1 base from V and 3 bases from J, with 9 bases between. The table lists this clonotype with many counts. Antigen specificity is unknown. Amplified TCR beta CDR3 regions derived from RNA transcripts. The HTBI primer set served for first-round RT-PCR of the TCR CDR3. TCRdb fed the multiplex PCR reads into MiXCR, producing one record per CDR3 protein. The sample shows a few hundred thousand distinct CDR3 sequences, roughly an eighth of them seen only once.

V is TRBV7-9 and J is TRBJ2-5, with unresolved D. The sample taken for sequencing was blood. The clonotype was recovered from a woman between 40 and 50 years old with Graves' ophthalmopathy. The CDR3 loop reads CASSLGLQEETQYF. The CDR3 DNA reads as TGTGCCAGCAGCTTAGGCCTCCAGGAAGAGACCCAGTACTTC.